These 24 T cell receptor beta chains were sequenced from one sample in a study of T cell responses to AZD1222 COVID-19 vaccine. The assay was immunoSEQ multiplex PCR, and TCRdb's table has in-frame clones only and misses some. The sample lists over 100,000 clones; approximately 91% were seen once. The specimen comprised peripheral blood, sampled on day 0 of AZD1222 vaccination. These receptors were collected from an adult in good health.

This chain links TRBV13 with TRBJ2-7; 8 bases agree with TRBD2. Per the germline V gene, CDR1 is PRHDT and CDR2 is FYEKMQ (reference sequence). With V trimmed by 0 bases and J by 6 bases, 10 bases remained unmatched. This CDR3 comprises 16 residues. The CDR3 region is CASSLGGGTRLIEQYF. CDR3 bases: TGTGCCAGCAGCTTAGGGGGCGGGACTAGGCTGATCGAGCAGTACTTC.

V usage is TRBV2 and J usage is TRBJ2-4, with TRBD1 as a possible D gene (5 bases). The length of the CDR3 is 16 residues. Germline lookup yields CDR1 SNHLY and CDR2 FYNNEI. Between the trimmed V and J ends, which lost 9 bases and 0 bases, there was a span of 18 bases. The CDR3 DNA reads TGTGCCAGTAGCCCAGGGTGGGCGATAGCCAAAAACATTCAGTACTTC. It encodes CASSPGWAIAKNIQYF.

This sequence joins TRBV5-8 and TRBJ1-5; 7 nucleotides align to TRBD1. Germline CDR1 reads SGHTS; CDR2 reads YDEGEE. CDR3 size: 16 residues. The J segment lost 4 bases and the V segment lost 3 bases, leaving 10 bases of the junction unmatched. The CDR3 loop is CASSSETGRSNQPQHF. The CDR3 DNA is TGTGCCAGCAGCTCGGAGACAGGGAGAAGTAATCAGCCCCAGCATTTT. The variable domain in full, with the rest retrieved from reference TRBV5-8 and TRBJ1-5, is EAGVTQSPTHLIKTRGQQATLRCSPISGHTSVYWYQQALGLGLQFLLWYDEGEERNRGNFPPRFSGRQFPNYSSELNVNALELEDSALYLCASSSETGRSNQPQHFGDGTRLSIL.

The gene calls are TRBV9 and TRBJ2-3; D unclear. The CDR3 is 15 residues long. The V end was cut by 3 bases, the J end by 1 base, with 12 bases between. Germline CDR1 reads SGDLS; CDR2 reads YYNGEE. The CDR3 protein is CASSARSTGTDTQYF. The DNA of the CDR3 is TGTGCCAGCAGCGCTAGGAGCACAGGCACAGATACGCAGTATTTT.

The CDR3 loop reads CASSRRHQGNASNQPQHF. The CDR3 region has the DNA TGTGCCAGCAGTCGACGGCATCAGGGGAACGCCTCCAATCAGCCCCAGCATTTT. The chain links TRBV6-6 to TRBJ1-5; a possible D gene is TRBD1 (6 bases). The germline V gene has CDR1 MNHNY and CDR2 SVGAGI (reference sequence). V was clipped by 5 bases and J by 3 bases, with 23 bases between them. The CDR3 has 18 residues.

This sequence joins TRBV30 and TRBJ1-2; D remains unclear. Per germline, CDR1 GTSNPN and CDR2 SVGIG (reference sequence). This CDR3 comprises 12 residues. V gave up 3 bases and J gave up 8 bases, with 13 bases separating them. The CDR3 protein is CAWRKGPRGYTF. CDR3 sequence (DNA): TGTGCCTGGAGGAAGGGCCCCCGGGGCTACACCTTC.

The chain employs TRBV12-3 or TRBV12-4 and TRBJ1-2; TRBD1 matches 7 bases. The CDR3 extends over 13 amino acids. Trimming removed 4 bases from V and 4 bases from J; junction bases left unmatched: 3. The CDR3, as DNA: TGTGCCAGCAGTTCCGGGACAGCCTATGGCTACACCTTC. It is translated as CASSSGTAYGYTF.

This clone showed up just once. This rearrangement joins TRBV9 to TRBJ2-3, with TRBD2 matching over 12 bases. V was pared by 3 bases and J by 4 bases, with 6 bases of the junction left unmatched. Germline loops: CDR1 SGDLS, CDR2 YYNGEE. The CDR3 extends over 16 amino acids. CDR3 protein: CASSGLAGAVSDTQYF. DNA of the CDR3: TGTGCCAGCAGCGGACTAGCGGGAGCGGTGTCAGATACGCAGTATTTT.

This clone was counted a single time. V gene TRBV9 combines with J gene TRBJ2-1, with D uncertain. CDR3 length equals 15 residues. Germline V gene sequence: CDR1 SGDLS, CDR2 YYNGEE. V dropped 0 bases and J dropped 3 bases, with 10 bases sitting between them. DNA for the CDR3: TGTGCCAGCAGCGTAGGCGCGGACCACTACAATGAGCAGTTCTTC. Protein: CASSVGADHYNEQFF.

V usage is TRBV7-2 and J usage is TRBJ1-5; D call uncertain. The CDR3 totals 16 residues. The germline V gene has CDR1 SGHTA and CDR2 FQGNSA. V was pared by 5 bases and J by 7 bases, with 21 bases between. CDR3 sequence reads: CASSQSQRGGRQPQHF. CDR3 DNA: TGTGCCAGCAGCCAATCTCAACGAGGCGGTCGGCAGCCCCAGCATTTT.

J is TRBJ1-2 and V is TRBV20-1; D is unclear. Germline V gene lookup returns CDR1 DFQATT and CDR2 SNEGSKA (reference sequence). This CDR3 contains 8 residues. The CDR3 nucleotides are TGCAGGACGGGGGGCTACACCTTC. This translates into CRTGGYTF.

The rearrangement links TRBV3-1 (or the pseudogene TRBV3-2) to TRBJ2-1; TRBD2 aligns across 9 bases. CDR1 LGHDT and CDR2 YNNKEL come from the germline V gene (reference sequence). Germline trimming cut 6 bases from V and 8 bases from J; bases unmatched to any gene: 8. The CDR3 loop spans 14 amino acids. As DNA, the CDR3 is TGTGCCAGCAGTCCTTCTGGCGGGAGGGATGAGCAGTTCTTC. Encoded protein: CASSPSGGRDEQFF.

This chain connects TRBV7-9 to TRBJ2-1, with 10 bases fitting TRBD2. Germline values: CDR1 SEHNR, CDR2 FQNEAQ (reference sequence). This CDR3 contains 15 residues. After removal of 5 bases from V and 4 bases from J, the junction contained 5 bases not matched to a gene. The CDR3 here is CASSREGLAYNEQFF. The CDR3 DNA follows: TGTGCCAGCAGCCGGGAGGGACTAGCGTACAATGAGCAGTTCTTC.

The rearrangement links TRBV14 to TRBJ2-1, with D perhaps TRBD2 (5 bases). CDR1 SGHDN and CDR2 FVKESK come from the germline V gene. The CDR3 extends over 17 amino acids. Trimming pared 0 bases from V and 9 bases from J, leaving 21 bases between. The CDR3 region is CASSQDMVGLAVVEQFF. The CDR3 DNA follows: TGTGCCAGCAGCCAAGATATGGTCGGGCTAGCAGTCGTTGAGCAGTTCTTC.

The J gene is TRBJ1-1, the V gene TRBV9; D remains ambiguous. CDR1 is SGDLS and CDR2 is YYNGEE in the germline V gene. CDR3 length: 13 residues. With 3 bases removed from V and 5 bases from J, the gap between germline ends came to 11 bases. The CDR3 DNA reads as TGTGCCAGCAGCGCCCGATTGGGGACTGAAGCTTTCTTT. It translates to CASSARLGTEAFF. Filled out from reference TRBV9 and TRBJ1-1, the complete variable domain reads DSGVTQTPKHLITATGQRVTLRCSPRSGDLSVYWYQQSLDQGLQFLIQYYNGEERAKGNILERFSAQQFPDLHSELNLSSLELGDSALYFCASSARLGTEAFFGQGTRLTVV.

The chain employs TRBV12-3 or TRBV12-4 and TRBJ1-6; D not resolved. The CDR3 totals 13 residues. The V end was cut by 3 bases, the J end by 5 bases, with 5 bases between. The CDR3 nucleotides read TGTGCCAGCAGTTTTGGGAATAATTCACCCCTCCACTTT. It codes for CASSFGNNSPLHF.

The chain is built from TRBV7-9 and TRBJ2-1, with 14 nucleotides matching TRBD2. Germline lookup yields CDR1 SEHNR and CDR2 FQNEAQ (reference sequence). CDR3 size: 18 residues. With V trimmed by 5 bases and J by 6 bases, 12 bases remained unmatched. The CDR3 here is CASSLLGGTSGSINEQFF. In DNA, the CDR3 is TGTGCCAGCAGCCTTTTAGGGGGGACTAGCGGGAGTATCAATGAGCAGTTCTTC.

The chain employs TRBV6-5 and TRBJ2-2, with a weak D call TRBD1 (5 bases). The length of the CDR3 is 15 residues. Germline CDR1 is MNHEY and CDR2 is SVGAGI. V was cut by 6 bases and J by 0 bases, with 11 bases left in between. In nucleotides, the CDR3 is TGTGCCAGCAGGGGGCCGGGTCCGAACACCGGGGAGCTGTTTTTT. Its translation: CASRGPGPNTGELFF.

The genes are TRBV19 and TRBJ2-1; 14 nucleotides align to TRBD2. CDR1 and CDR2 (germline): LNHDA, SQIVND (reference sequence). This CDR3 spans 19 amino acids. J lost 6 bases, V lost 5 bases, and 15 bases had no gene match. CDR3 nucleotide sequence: TGTGCCAGTAGTCCACCGGGACTAGCGGGAGTCCTAGCCGGCAATGAGCAGTTCTTC. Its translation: CASSPPGLAGVLAGNEQFF.

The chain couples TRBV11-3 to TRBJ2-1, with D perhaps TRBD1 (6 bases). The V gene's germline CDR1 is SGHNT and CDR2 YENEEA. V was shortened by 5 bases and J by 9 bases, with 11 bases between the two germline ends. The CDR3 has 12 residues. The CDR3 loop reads CASSQGHGEQFF. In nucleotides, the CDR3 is TGTGCCAGCAGCCAGGGACATGGTGAGCAGTTCTTC.

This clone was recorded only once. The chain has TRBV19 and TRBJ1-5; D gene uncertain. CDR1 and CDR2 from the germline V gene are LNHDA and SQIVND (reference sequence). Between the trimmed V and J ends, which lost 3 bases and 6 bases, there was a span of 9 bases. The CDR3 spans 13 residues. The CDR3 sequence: CASSISGSQPQHF. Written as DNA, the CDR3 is TGTGCCAGTAGTATCAGCGGGAGTCAGCCCCAGCATTTT.

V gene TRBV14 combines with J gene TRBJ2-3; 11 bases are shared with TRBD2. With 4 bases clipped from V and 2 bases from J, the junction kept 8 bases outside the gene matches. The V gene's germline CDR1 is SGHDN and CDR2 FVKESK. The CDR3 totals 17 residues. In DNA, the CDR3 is TGTGCCAGCAGCCCCAGGCCGGGACTAGCGGACACAGATACGCAGTATTTT. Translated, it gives CASSPRPGLADTDTQYF.

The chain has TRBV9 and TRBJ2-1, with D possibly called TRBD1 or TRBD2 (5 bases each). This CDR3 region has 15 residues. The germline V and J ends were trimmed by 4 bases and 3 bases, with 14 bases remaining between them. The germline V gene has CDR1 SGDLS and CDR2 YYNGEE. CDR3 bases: TGTGCCAGCAGCTCTTTCGGGGCTGTCTACAATGAGCAGTTCTTC. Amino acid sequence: CASSSFGAVYNEQFF.

Here the CDR3 reads CASSPFAGTGGETQYF. In nucleotides, the CDR3 is TGTGCCAGCAGCCCTTTTGCCGGGACAGGGGGAGAGACCCAGTACTTC. The chain couples TRBV11-2 to TRBJ2-5, with 11 bases lining up with TRBD1. The CDR3 loop spans 16 amino acids. Germline-derived CDR1 and CDR2 are SGHAT and FQNNGV. J was trimmed by 4 bases and V by 5 bases; bases with no gene match: 9.